A single sample is the source of the 2 T cell receptor beta chains below, sequenced in a study of blood T cell repertoires in COVID-19. Clones were sequenced by immunoSEQ multiplex PCR, and TCRdb holds only the in-frame ones, with some missing. Of about 300,000 clones listed, just under 90% were seen once; the top ten hold 2.5% to 3%. Sequenced material: PBMCs or T cells enriched from blood (not recorded which). The receptors derive from a woman in her 50s who had been exposed to COVID-19.

V usage is TRBV5-1 and J usage is TRBJ1-1; weak D call: TRBD1 (6 bases). Germline CDR1 SGHRS, CDR2 YFSETQ. The V and J ends lost 4 bases and 2 bases respectively, with 12 bases between them. The length of the CDR3 is 14 residues. CDR3 sequence (DNA): TGCGCCAGCAGCATCCGGGACATAAACACTGAAGCTTTCTTT. Its translation is CASSIRDINTEAFF.

Only one count was recorded for this clone. The chain combines TRBV6-1 with TRBJ2-2; D gene ambiguous. CDR1 is MNHNS, CDR2 SASEGT, per germline. CDR3 length: 15 residues. Trimming took off 3 bases at V and 2 bases at J, with 10 bases between the two ends. CDR3 bases: TGTGCCAGCAGTGACCAAAGCATTAACACCGGGGAGCTGTTTTTT. Translation gives CASSDQSINTGELFF.